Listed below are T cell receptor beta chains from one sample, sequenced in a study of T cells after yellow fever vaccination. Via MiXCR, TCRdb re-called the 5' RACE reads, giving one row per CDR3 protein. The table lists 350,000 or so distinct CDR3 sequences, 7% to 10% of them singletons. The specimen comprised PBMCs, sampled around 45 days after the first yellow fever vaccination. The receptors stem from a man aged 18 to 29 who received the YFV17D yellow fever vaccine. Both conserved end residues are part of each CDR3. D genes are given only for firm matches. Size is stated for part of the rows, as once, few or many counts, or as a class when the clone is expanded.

CDR3 DNA: TGTGCCAGCAGCTTGGTGTACGCAGGGAATAATTCACCCCTCCACTTT; CDR3 protein: CASSLVYAGNNSPLHF; V gene: TRBV5-6; D gene: -; J gene: TRBJ1-6; clone size: -
CDR3 DNA: TGTGCCAGCAGCTTAGCGGCAGGGGAGTCTTACGAGCAGTACTTC; CDR3 protein: CASSLAAGESYEQYF; V gene: TRBV7-2; D gene: -; J gene: TRBJ2-7; clone size: many
CDR3 DNA: TGTGCCAGCAGCCCCGCCGGGGGGAATCAGCCCCAGCATTTT; CDR3 protein: CASSPAGGNQPQHF; V gene: TRBV7-2; D gene: -; J gene: TRBJ1-5; clone size: -
CDR3 DNA: TGCGCCAGCAGCTTGGATGTGGGTGAAGCTTTCTTT; CDR3 protein: CASSLDVGEAFF; V gene: TRBV5-1; D gene: -; J gene: TRBJ1-1; clone size: -
CDR3 DNA: TGCGCCAGCAGCCAAGGAAGGGGCGTAGGGCGCACAGATACGCAGTATTTT; CDR3 protein: CASSQGRGVGRTDTQYF; V gene: TRBV4-3; D gene: -; J gene: TRBJ2-3; clone size: few
CDR3 DNA: TGCAGTGCTAGAGGTCTTGACAACACTGAAGCTTTCTTT; CDR3 protein: CSARGLDNTEAFF; V gene: TRBV20-1; D gene: -; J gene: TRBJ1-1; clone size: few
CDR3 DNA: TGTGCCAGTAGTTGGACTAGTATGGATGAGCAGTTCTTC; CDR3 protein: CASSWTSMDEQFF; V gene: TRBV19; D gene: TRBD2; J gene: TRBJ2-1; clone size: few
CDR3 DNA: TGTGCCAGTACCGATCTCGGCAGCTACAATGAGCAGTTCTTC; CDR3 protein: CASTDLGSYNEQFF; V gene: TRBV19; D gene: -; J gene: TRBJ2-1; clone size: -
CDR3 DNA: TGTGCCAGCAGCCAAGGGAGGGGCCCCTCGGCTACGCAGTATTTT; CDR3 protein: CASSQGRGPSATQYF; V gene: TRBV9; D gene: TRBD2; J gene: TRBJ2-3; clone size: many
CDR3 DNA: TGCGCCAGCAGTTTAACGACCTCAGGGGACGAGACCCAGTACTTC; CDR3 protein: CASSLTTSGDETQYF; V gene: TRBV5-1; D gene: -; J gene: TRBJ2-5; clone size: many
CDR3 DNA: TGTGCCAGCAGTTTACGGGGGTATATCGATAGCAATCAGCCCCAGCATTTT; CDR3 protein: CASSLRGYIDSNQPQHF; V gene: TRBV6-2/TRBV6-3; D gene: -; J gene: TRBJ1-5; clone size: -
CDR3 DNA: TGTGCCAGCAGCCGCGGGGGGTTAGAACAGCCCCAGCATTTT; CDR3 protein: CASSRGGLEQPQHF; V gene: TRBV7-9; D gene: -; J gene: TRBJ1-5; clone size: -
CDR3 DNA: TGTGCCAGCAGTTTATACGGGGCAGGGGCCGGGGAGCTGTTTTTT; CDR3 protein: CASSLYGAGAGELFF; V gene: TRBV12-3/TRBV12-4; D gene: -; J gene: TRBJ2-2; clone size: few
CDR3 DNA: TGTGCCAGCAGCTTATACACCCAAGAGACCCAGTACTTC; CDR3 protein: CASSLYTQETQYF; V gene: TRBV7-2; D gene: -; J gene: TRBJ2-5; clone size: -
CDR3 DNA: TGTGCCAGCAGTTCGACAGGAGATTATTCACCCCTCCACTTT; CDR3 protein: CASSSTGDYSPLHF; V gene: TRBV2; D gene: -; J gene: TRBJ1-6; clone size: few
CDR3 DNA: TGCGCCAGCAGCCAACCACTTCGGACAGGGGGTTCCTACAATGAGCAGTTCTTC; CDR3 protein: CASSQPLRTGGSYNEQFF; V gene: TRBV4-1; D gene: TRBD1; J gene: TRBJ2-1; clone size: -
CDR3 DNA: TGTGCCAGCAGTTTTTTTCAGGGTCCGGACACAGATACGCAGTATTTT; CDR3 protein: CASSFFQGPDTDTQYF; V gene: TRBV28; D gene: -; J gene: TRBJ2-3; clone size: few
CDR3 DNA: TGTGCCAGCAGCTCCTCGACTAGCGGGGGGCGGGAGACCCAGTACTTC; CDR3 protein: CASSSSTSGGRETQYF; V gene: TRBV7-2; D gene: TRBD2; J gene: TRBJ2-5; clone size: few
CDR3 DNA: TGTGCCAGCAGCCAACGGCGGGGGGCCCCAGATACGCAGTATTTT; CDR3 protein: CASSQRRGAPDTQYF; V gene: TRBV4-2; D gene: TRBD2; J gene: TRBJ2-3; clone size: -
CDR3 DNA: TGTGCCAGCACGTCCCGTCACCAAGGACGAGAGACCCAGTACTTC; CDR3 protein: CASTSRHQGRETQYF; V gene: TRBV6-2/TRBV6-3; D gene: -; J gene: TRBJ2-5; clone size: -
CDR3 DNA: TGCAGCGTTTTTCCCAGAGGGGTTAATGAAAAACTGTTTTTT; CDR3 protein: CSVFPRGVNEKLFF; V gene: TRBV29-1; D gene: -; J gene: TRBJ1-4; clone size: few
CDR3 DNA: TGCGCCAGCAGCCCGGTAACAGGGGCGACGTACAATGAGCAGTTCTTC; CDR3 protein: CASSPVTGATYNEQFF; V gene: TRBV5-1; D gene: TRBD1; J gene: TRBJ2-1; clone size: many
CDR3 DNA: TGTGCCAGCAGTGACCTTTACTCTGGGGCCAACGTCCTGACTTTC; CDR3 protein: CASSDLYSGANVLTF; V gene: TRBV25-1; D gene: -; J gene: TRBJ2-6; clone size: few
CDR3 DNA: TGTGCCAGCAGTGGACCGGAGGGACTAGCTATCCGGGAGACCCAGTACTTC; CDR3 protein: CASSGPEGLAIRETQYF; V gene: TRBV25-1; D gene: TRBD2; J gene: TRBJ2-5; clone size: few
CDR3 DNA: TGTGCCAGCAGCGGACAGGGTCTGGGCTACACCTTC; CDR3 protein: CASSGQGLGYTF; V gene: TRBV7-9; D gene: TRBD1; J gene: TRBJ1-2; clone size: few
CDR3 DNA: TGTGCCAGCAGCTTACGGACAGACTACGAGCAGTACTTC; CDR3 protein: CASSLRTDYEQYF; V gene: TRBV3-1; D gene: -; J gene: TRBJ2-7; clone size: few
CDR3 DNA: TGTGCCAGCAGCCCGGGGTTCGCAAAAGAGTACGAGCAGTACTTC; CDR3 protein: CASSPGFAKEYEQYF; V gene: TRBV7-9; D gene: -; J gene: TRBJ2-7; clone size: -
CDR3 DNA: TGCAGTGCCAGGGGAGAACGACAGGGCACTTCACCCCTCCACTTT; CDR3 protein: CSARGERQGTSPLHF; V gene: TRBV20-1; D gene: TRBD1; J gene: TRBJ1-6; clone size: -
CDR3 DNA: TGTGCCACCAGTGGGGGGGCCCGCACCGGGGAGCTGTTTTTT; CDR3 protein: CATSGGARTGELFF; V gene: TRBV24-1; D gene: -; J gene: TRBJ2-2; clone size: many
CDR3 DNA: TGTGCCAGCAGCCATGGACTAGCGGGGATTAGTTCCACAGATACGCAGTATTTT; CDR3 protein: CASSHGLAGISSTDTQYF; V gene: TRBV5-6; D gene: TRBD2; J gene: TRBJ2-3; clone size: few
CDR3 DNA: TGCAGTGCAACGTCCGACAGGGACGTCTCCTATAATTCACCCCTCCACTTT; CDR3 protein: CSATSDRDVSYNSPLHF; V gene: TRBV20-1; D gene: TRBD1; J gene: TRBJ1-6; clone size: many
CDR3 DNA: TGTGCCAGCAGTTTCGGCGGGGTCTCCTACAATGAGCAGTTCTTC; CDR3 protein: CASSFGGVSYNEQFF; V gene: TRBV28; D gene: -; J gene: TRBJ2-1; clone size: -
CDR3 DNA: TGTGCCAGCAGCTTAGCCCAAGGGGAGTCGGAGTTCTTC; CDR3 protein: CASSLAQGESEFF; V gene: TRBV7-2; D gene: -; J gene: TRBJ2-1; clone size: -
CDR3 DNA: TGCGCCAGCAGCTCGGGGGCGTTCGAGGATGAAGCTTTCTTT; CDR3 protein: CASSSGAFEDEAFF; V gene: TRBV5-1; D gene: -; J gene: TRBJ1-1; clone size: -
CDR3 DNA: TGCGCCAGCAGCTCTGTGGTCTCCGGGGCACGGGACACTGAAGCTTTCTTT; CDR3 protein: CASSSVVSGARDTEAFF; V gene: TRBV5-1; D gene: -; J gene: TRBJ1-1; clone size: few
CDR3 DNA: TGTGCCAGCAGCTTTTTAGGGGGCGGGATAGGTAATTCACCCCTCCACTTT; CDR3 protein: CASSFLGGGIGNSPLHF; V gene: TRBV7-2; D gene: TRBD1; J gene: TRBJ1-6; clone size: -
CDR3 DNA: TGCGCCAGCAGTCAATCGCAGCAGAGGGCCAACGTAGAGACCGGGGAGCTGTTTTTT; CDR3 protein: CASSQSQQRANVETGELFF; V gene: TRBV23-1; D gene: -; J gene: TRBJ2-2; clone size: few
CDR3 DNA: TGTGCCAGCAGCTTAGGAGGGGTCACCCTCCACTTT; CDR3 protein: CASSLGGVTLHF; V gene: TRBV7-9; D gene: -; J gene: TRBJ1-6; clone size: -
CDR3 DNA: TGTGCCAGCAGCGCCGAGGGAGGGCGGGGCATTCAGTACTTC; CDR3 protein: CASSAEGGRGIQYF; V gene: TRBV7-2; D gene: TRBD2; J gene: TRBJ2-4; clone size: few
CDR3 DNA: TGTGCCAGCAGCCCCGTTACCTCGAGGGGGGTCGAGCAGTACTTC; CDR3 protein: CASSPVTSRGVEQYF; V gene: TRBV7-2; D gene: -; J gene: TRBJ2-7; clone size: few
CDR3 DNA: TGTGCCAGCAGTTCGAGCTCCTATAATTCACCCCTCCACTTT; CDR3 protein: CASSSSSYNSPLHF; V gene: TRBV28; D gene: -; J gene: TRBJ1-6; clone size: many